This T cell receptor beta chain was captured in a study of CD8 T cells in ankylosing spondylitis. As to this clonotype: Its antigen is still unknown.

General observations from the study: Roughly eight highly homologous variants formed a TCR beta motif that appeared characteristic of ankylosing spondylitis blood. Earlier authors reported some of these motif variants in reactive arthritis synovial fluid and blood. Disease-associated clonotypes exhibited CD8+ identity and were relatively infrequent in peripheral blood.

The CDR3 contains 15 residues. V dropped 7 bases and J dropped 4 bases, with 14 bases sitting between them. CDR1 and CDR2 (germline): MDHEN, SYDVKM. Quantitative 5'-RACE with molecular barcodes generated TCR beta libraries. MiXCR, run by TCRdb on the 5' RACE reads, gives a single entry per CDR3 protein. The table has hundreds of thousands of distinct CDR3 sequences, about 15% seen once. The clonotype was recovered from a male donor with ankylosing spondylitis. Material for sequencing was blood, either unsorted or a sorted T cell fraction (not recorded which). The rearrangement links TRBV28 to TRBJ1-6; D remains ambiguous. CDR3: CASTPDRRYNSPLHF. CDR3 nucleotides: TGTGCCAGCACTCCAGACCGCAGATATAATTCACCCCTCCACTTT.